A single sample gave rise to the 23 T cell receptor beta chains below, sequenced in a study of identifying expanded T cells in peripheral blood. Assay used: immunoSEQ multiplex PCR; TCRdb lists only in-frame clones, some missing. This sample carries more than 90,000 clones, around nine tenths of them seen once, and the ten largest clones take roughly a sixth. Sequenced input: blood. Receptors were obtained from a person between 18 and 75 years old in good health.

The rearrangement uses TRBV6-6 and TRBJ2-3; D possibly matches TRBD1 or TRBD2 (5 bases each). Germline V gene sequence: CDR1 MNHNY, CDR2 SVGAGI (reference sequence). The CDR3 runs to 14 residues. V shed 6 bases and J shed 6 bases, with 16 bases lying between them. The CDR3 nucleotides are TGTGCCAGCAGCCGTTCGGGGCCGACGGATACGCAGTATTTT. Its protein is CASSRSGPTDTQYF.

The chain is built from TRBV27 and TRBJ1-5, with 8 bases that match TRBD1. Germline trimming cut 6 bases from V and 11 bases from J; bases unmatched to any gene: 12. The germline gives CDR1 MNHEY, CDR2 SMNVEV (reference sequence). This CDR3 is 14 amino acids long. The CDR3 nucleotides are TGTGCCAGCAGACCAGGGACAGGATATAGAACCCAGCATTTT. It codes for CASRPGTGYRTQHF.

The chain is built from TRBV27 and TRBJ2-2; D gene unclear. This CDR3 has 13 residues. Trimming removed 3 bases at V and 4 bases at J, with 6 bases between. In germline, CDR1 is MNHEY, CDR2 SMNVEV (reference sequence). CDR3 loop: CASSFYITGELFF. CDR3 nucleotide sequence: TGTGCCAGCAGTTTCTACATCACCGGGGAGCTGTTTTTT.

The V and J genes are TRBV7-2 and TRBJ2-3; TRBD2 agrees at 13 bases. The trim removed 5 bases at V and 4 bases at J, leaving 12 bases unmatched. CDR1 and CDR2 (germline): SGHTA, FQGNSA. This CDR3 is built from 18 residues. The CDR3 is CASSSSETSGGAADTQYF. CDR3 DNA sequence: TGTGCCAGCAGCAGCTCCGAAACTAGCGGGGGGGCGGCAGATACGCAGTATTTT.

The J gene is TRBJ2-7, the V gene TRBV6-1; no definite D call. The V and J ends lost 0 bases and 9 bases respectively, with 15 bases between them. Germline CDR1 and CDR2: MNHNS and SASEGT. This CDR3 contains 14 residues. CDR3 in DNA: TGTGCCAGCAGTGAAGCGCTAGGGCCCCTGGGGCAGTACTTC. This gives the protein CASSEALGPLGQYF.

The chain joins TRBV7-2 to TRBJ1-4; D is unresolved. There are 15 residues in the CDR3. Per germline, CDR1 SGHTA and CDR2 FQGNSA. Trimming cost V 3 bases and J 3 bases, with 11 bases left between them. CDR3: CASSFRNRANEKLFF. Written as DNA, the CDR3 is TGTGCCAGCAGCTTCCGTAATCGGGCTAATGAAAAACTGTTTTTT.

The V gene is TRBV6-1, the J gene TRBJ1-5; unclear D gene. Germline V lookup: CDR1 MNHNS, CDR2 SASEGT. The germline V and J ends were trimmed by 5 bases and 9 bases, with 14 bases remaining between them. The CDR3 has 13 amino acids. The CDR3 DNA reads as TGTGCCAGCAGTTCCGACCCCGCCGGGCCCCAGCATTTT. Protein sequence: CASSSDPAGPQHF.

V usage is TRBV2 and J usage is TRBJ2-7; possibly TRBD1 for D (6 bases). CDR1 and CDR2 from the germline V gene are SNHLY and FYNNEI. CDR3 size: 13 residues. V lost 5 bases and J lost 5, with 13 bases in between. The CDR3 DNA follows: TGTGCCAGCAGTCTCAGGGGCGTCCACGAGCAGTACTTC. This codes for CASSLRGVHEQYF.

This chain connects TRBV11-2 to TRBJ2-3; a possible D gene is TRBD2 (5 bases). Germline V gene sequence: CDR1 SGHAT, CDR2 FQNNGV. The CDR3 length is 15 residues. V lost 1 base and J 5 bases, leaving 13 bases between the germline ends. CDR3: CASSLVRARGDTQYF. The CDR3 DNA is TGTGCCAGCAGCTTAGTGCGGGCAAGAGGAGATACGCAGTATTTT.

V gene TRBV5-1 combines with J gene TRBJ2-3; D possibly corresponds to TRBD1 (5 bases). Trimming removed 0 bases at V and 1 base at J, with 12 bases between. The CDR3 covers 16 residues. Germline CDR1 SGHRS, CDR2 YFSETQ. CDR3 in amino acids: CASSLGGRPGTDTQYF. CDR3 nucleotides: TGCGCCAGCAGCTTGGGGGGCCGCCCTGGCACAGATACGCAGTATTTT.

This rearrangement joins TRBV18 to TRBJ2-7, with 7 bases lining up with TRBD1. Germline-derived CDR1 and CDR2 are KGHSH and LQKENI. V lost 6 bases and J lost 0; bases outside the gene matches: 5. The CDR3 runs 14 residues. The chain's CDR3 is CASSPRDSSYEQYF. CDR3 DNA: TGTGCCAGCTCGCCCCGGGACAGCTCCTACGAGCAGTACTTC.

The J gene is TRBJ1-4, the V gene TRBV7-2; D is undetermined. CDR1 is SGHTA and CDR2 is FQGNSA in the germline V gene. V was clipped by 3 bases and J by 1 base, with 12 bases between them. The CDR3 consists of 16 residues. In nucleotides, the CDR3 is TGTGCCAGCAGCTTGCATCGCTGGGGAACTAATGAAAAACTGTTTTTT. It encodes CASSLHRWGTNEKLFF.

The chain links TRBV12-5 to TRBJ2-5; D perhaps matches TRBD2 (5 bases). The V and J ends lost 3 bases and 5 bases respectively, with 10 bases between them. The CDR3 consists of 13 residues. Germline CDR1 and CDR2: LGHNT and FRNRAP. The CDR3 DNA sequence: TGTGCTAGTGGTTTACTCCCGGGGGAGACCCAGTACTTC. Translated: CASGLLPGETQYF.

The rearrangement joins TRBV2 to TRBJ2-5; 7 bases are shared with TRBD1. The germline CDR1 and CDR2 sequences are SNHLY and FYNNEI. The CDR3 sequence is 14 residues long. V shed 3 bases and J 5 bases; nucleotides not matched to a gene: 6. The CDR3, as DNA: TGTGCCAGCAGTGAGGGGACAGTAAGCGAGACCCAGTACTTC. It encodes CASSEGTVSETQYF.

The CDR3 here is CAWSVGQGVLYEQYF. CDR3 nucleotides: TGTGCCTGGAGTGTAGGGCAGGGGGTACTCTACGAGCAGTACTTC. The chain links TRBV30 to TRBJ2-7, with 7 positions matching TRBD1. Germline CDR1 reads GTSNPN; CDR2 reads SVGIG (reference sequence). CDR3 length equals 15 residues. Trimming took 0 bases from V and 3 from J; bases not matched to a gene: 8.

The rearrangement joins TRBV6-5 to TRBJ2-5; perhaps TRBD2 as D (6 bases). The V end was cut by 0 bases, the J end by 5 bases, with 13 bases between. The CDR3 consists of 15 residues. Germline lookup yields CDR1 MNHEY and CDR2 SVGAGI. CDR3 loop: CASSYSAGNRETQYF. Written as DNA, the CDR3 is TGTGCCAGCAGTTACTCGGCGGGAAATAGGGAGACCCAGTACTTC.

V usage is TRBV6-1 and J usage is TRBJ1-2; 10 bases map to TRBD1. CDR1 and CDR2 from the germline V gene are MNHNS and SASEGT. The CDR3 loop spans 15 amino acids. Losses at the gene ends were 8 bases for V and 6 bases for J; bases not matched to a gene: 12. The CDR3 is CASLLRDRGGDGYTF. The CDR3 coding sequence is TGTGCCAGCCTATTACGGGACAGGGGTGGGGATGGCTACACCTTC.

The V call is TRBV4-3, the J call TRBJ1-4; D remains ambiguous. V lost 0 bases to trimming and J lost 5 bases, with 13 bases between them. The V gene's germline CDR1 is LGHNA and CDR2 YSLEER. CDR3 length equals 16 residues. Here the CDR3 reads CASSQEVGKENEKLFF. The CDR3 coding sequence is TGCGCCAGCAGCCAAGAAGTGGGAAAGGAGAATGAAAAACTGTTTTTT.

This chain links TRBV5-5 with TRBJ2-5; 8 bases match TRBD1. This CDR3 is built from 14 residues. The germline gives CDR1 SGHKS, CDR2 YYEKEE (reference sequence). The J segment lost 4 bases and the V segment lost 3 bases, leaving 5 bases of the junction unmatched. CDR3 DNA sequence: TGTGCCAGCAGCTCTCAGGGGGCCGGAGAGACCCAGTACTTC. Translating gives CASSSQGAGETQYF.

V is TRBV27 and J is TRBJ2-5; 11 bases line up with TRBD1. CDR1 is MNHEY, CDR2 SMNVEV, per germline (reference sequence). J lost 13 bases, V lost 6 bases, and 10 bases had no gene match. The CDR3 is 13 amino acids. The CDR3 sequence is CASSGTGGGKRYF. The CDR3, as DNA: TGTGCCAGCAGCGGGACAGGGGGTGGGAAAAGGTACTTC.

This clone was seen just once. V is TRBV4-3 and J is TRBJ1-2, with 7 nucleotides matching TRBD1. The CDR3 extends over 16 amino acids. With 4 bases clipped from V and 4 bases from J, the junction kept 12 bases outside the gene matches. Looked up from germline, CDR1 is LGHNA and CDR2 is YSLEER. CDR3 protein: CASSPQFAGTAYGYTF. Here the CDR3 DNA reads TGCGCCAGCAGCCCTCAGTTTGCCGGGACAGCCTATGGCTACACCTTC.

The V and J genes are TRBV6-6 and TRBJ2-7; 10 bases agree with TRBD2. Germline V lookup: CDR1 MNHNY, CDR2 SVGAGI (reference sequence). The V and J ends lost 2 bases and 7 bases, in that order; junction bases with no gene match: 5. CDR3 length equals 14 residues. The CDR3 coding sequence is TGTGCCAGCAGTTACGGAGCGGGGGGGCGGGAGCAGTACTTC. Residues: CASSYGAGGREQYF.

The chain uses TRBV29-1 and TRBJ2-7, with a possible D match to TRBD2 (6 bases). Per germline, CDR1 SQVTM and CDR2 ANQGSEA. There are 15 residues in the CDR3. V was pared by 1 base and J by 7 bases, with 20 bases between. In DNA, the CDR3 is TGCAGCGTTGAAGTTGCGGAGGGTCTCAATGGTGAGCAGTACTTC. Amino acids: CSVEVAEGLNGEQYF.